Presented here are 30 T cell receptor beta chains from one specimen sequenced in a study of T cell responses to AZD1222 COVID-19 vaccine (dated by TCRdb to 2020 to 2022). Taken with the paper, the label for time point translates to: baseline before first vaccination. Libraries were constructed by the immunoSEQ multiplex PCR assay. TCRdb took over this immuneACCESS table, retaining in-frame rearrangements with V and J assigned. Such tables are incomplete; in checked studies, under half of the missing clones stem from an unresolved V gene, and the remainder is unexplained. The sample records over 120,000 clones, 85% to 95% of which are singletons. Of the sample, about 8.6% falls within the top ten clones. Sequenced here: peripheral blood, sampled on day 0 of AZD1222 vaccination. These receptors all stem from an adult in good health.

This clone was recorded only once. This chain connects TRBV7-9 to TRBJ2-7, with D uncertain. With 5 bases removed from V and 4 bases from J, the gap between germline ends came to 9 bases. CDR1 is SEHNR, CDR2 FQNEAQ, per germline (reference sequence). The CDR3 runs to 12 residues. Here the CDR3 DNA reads TGTGCCAGCAGCAACACAGATTACGAGCAGTACTTC. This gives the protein CASSNTDYEQYF.

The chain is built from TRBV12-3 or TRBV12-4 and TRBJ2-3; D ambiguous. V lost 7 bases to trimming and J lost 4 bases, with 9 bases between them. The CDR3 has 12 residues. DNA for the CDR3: TGTGCCAGCACCCTTCTCCCAGATACGCAGTATTTT. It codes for CASTLLPDTQYF.

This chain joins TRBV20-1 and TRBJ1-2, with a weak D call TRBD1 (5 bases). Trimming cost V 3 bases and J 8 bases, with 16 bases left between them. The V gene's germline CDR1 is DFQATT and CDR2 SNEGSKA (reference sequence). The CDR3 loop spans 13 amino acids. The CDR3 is CSASRGLRAGYTF. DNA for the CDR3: TGCAGTGCTAGTAGGGGTCTTAGAGCCGGCTACACCTTC.

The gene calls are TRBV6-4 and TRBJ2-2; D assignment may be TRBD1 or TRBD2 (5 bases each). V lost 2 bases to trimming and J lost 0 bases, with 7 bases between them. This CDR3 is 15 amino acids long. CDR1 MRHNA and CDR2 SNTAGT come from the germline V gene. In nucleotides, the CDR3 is TGTGCCAGCAGTGACGGGGGTTCGAACACCGGGGAGCTGTTTTTT. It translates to CASSDGGSNTGELFF.

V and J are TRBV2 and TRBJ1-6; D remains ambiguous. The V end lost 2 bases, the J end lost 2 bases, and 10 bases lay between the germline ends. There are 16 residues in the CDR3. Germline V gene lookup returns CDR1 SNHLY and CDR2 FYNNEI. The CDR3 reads CASSELAVTYNSPLHF. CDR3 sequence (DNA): TGTGCCAGCAGTGAATTAGCAGTCACCTATAATTCACCCCTCCACTTT.

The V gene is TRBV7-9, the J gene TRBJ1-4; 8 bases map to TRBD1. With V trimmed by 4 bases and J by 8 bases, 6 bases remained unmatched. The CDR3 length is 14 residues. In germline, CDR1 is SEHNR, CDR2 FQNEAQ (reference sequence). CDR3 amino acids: CASSSQTGAEKLFF. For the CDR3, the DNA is TGTGCCAGCAGCTCCCAGACAGGGGCAGAAAAACTGTTTTTT. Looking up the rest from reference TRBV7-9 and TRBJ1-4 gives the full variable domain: DTGVSQNPRHKITKRGQNVTFRCDPISEHNRLYWYRQTLGQGPEFLTYFQNEAQLEKSRLLSDRFSAERPKGSFSTLEIQRTEQGDSAMYLCASSSQTGAEKLFFGSGTQLSVL.

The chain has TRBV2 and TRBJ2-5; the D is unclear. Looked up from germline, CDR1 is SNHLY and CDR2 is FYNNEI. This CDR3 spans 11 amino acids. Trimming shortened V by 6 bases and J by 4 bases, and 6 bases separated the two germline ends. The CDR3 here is CASSSRETQYF. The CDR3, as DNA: TGTGCCAGCAGCTCAAGAGAGACCCAGTACTTC.

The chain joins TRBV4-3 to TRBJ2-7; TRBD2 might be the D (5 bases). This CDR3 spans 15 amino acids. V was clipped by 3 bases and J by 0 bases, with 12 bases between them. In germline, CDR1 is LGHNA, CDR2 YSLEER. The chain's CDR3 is CASSHRTLSSYEQYF. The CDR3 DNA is TGCGCCAGCAGCCACAGGACTCTCAGCTCCTACGAGCAGTACTTC.

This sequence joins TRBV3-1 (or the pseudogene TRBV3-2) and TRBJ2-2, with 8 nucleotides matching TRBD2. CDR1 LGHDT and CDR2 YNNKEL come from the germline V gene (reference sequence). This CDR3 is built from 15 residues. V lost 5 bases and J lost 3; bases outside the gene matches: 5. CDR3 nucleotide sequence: TGTGCCAGCAGCTTTATAGCGGGGCACACCGGGGAGCTGTTTTTT. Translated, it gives CASSFIAGHTGELFF.

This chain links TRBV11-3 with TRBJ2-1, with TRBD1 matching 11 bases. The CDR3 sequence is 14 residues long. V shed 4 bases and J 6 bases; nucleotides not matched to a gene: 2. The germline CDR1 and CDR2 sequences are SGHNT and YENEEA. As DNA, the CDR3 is TGTGCCAGCAGCTCGGACAGGGGGCTCAATGAGCAGTTCTTC. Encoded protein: CASSSDRGLNEQFF.

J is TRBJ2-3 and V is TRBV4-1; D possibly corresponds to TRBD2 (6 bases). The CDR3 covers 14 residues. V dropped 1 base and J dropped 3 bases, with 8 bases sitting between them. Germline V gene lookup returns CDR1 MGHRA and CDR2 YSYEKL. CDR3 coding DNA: TGCGCCAGCAGCCAAGCGGGGGTAACAGATACGCAGTATTTT. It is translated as CASSQAGVTDTQYF.

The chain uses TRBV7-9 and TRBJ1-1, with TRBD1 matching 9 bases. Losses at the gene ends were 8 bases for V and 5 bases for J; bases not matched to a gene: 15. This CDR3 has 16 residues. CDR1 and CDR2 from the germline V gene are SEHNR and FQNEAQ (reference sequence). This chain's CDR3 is CASVRATGGAGTEAFF. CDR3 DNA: TGTGCCAGCGTCCGCGCTACAGGGGGCGCCGGGACTGAAGCTTTCTTT. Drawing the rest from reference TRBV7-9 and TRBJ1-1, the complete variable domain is DTGVSQNPRHKITKRGQNVTFRCDPISEHNRLYWYRQTLGQGPEFLTYFQNEAQLEKSRLLSDRFSAERPKGSFSTLEIQRTEQGDSAMYLCASVRATGGAGTEAFFGQGTRLTVV.

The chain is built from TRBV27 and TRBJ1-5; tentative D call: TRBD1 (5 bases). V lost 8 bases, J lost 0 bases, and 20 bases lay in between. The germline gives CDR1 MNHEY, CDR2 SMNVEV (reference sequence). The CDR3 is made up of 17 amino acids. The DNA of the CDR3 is TGTGCCAGCCCCGGTCGGGGGGTTAAATATAGCAATCAGCCCCAGCATTTT. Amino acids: CASPGRGVKYSNQPQHF.

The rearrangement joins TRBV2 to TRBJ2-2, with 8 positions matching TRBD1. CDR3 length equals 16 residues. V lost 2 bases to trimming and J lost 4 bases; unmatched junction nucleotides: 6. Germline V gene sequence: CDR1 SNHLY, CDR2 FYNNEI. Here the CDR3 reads CASSEFGTGGTGELFF. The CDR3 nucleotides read TGTGCCAGCAGTGAATTCGGTACAGGGGGCACCGGGGAGCTGTTTTTT. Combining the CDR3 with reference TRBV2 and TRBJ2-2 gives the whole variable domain EPEVTQTPSHQVTQMGQEVILRCVPISNHLYFYWYRQILGQKVEFLVSFYNNEISEKSEIFDDQFSVERPDGSNFTLKIRSTKLEDSAMYFCASSEFGTGGTGELFFGEGSRLTVL.

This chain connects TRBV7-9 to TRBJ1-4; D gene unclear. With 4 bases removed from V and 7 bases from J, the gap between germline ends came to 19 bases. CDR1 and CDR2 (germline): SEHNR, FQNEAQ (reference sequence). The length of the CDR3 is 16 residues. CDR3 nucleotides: TGTGCCAGCAGCTCCCAACCCGCGGGTGTAGGTGAAAAACTGTTTTTT. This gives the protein CASSSQPAGVGEKLFF. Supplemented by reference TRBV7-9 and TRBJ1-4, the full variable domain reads DTGVSQNPRHKITKRGQNVTFRCDPISEHNRLYWYRQTLGQGPEFLTYFQNEAQLEKSRLLSDRFSAERPKGSFSTLEIQRTEQGDSAMYLCASSSQPAGVGEKLFFGSGTQLSVL.

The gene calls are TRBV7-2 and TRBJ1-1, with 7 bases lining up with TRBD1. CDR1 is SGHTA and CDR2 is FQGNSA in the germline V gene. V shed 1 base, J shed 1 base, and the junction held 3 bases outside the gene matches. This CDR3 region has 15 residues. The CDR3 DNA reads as TGTGCCAGCAGCTTAGTTGGGACAGCGAACACTGAAGCTTTCTTT. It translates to CASSLVGTANTEAFF.

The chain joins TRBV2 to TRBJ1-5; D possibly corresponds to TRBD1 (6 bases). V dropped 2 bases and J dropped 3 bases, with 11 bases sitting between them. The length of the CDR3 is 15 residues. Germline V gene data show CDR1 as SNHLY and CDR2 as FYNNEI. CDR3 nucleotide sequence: TGTGCCAGCAGTGAACGAGGGGGATTCAATCAGCCCCAGCATTTT. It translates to CASSERGGFNQPQHF.

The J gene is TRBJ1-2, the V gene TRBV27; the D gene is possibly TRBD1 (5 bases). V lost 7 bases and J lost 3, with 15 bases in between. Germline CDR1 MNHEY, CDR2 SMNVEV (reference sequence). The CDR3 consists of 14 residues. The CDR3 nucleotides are TGTGCCAGCAAAAGGTCGGGACTTGACTATGGCTACACCTTC. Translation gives CASKRSGLDYGYTF.

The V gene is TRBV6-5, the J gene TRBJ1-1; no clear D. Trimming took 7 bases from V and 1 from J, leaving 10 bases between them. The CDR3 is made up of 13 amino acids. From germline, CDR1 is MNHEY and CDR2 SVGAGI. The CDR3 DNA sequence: TGTGCCAGCACCCATTCCACGAACACTGAAGCTTTCTTT. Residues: CASTHSTNTEAFF.

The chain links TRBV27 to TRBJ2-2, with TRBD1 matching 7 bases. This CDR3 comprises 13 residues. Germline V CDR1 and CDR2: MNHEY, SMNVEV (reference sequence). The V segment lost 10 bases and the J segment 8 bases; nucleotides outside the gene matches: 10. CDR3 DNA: TGTGCCAACTCGGGACAGCTCGGGGGGGAGCTGTTTTTT. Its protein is CANSGQLGGELFF.

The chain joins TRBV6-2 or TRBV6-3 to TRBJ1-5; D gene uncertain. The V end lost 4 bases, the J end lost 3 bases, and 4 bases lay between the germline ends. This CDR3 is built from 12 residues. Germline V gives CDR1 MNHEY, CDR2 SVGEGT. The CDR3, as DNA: TGTGCCAGCAGTTTTATCAATCAGCCCCAGCATTTT. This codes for CASSFINQPQHF.

The CDR3 reads CASSYPLGGGTYEQYF. CDR3 DNA: TGTGCCAGCAGTTACCCCCTGGGCGGGGGGACCTACGAGCAGTACTTC. The chain uses TRBV6-5 and TRBJ2-7; 8 bases line up with TRBD2. The CDR3 is 16 residues long. Per germline, CDR1 MNHEY and CDR2 SVGAGI. V dropped 2 bases and J dropped 2; count of bases not matched to a gene: 8.

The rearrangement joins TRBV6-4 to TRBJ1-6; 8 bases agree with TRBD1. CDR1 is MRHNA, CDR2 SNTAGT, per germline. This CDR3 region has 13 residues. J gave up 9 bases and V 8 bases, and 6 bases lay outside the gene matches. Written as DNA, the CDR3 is TGTGCCAGCCGACAGGGGATAGGTTCACCCCTCCACTTT. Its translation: CASRQGIGSPLHF.

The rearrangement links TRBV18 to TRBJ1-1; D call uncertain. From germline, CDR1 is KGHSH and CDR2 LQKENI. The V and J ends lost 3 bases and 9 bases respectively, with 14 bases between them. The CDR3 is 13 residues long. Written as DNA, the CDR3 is TGTGCCAGCTCACCCGAAAGGGCCGGGCAAGCTTTCTTT. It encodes CASSPERAGQAFF.

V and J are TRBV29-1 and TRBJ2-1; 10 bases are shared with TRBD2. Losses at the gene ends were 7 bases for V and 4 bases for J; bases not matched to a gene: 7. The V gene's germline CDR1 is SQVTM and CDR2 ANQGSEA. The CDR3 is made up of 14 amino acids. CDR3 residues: CSAGSGGAYNEQFF. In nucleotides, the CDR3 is TGCAGCGCCGGAAGCGGGGGGGCTTACAATGAGCAGTTCTTC.

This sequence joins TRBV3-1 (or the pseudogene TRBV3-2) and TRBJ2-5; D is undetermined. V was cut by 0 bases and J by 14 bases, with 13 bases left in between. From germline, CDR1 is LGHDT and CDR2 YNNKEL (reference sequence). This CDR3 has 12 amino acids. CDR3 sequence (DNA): TGTGCCAGCAGCCAAGAGGCGTCGGTACAATACTTC. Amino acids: CASSQEASVQYF.

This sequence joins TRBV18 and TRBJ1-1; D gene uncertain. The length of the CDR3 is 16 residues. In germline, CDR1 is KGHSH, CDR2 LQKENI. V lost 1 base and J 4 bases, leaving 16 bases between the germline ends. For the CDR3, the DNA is TGTGCCAGCTCACCACGCAGCGTAGCAGGTTTCACTGAAGCTTTCTTT. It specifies CASSPRSVAGFTEAFF.

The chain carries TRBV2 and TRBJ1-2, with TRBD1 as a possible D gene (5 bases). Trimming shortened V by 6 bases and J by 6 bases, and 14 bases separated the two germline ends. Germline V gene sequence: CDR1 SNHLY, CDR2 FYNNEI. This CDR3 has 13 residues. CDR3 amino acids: CASSTRGNHGYTF. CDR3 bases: TGTGCCAGCAGCACTAGGGGAAATCATGGCTACACCTTC.

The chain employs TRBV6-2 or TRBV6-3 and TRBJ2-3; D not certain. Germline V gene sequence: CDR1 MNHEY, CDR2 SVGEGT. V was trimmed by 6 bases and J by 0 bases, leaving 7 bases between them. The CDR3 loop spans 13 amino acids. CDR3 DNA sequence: TGTGCCAGCAGCCGGTTAAGCACAGATACGCAGTATTTT. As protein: CASSRLSTDTQYF.

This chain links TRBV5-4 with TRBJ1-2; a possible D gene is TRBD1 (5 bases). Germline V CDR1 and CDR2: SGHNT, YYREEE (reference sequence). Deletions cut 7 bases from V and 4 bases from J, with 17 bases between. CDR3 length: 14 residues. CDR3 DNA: TGTGCCAGCGGCGGGACGGAAACCGTCTATGGCTACACCTTC. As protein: CASGGTETVYGYTF.